A selection of T cell receptor beta chains follows, all from one sample in a study of blood T cell repertoires in COVID-19. The table came from immunoSEQ multiplex PCR; TCRdb's copy has only in-frame clones and leaves some out. The table has tens of thousands of clones, around 74% seen once. Sample: peripheral blood. These receptors all come from a man between 70 and 80 years old with COVID-19, enrolled during active disease. Both conserved end residues are part of each CDR3. The D gene is left open where the match is weak. Size tells how often a clone was seen (once, few, many) or the class of an expanded clone, and some rows leave it out.

d_call	j_call	clone_size	v_call	cdr3_aa	cdr3_nt
TRBD2	TRBJ2-2	few	TRBV27	CASSLFGAGETGELFF	TGTGCCAGCAGTTTATTCGGAGCGGGAGAGACCGGGGAGCTGTTTTTT
TRBD2	TRBJ2-5	NA	TRBV5-6	CASSPGRAGVETQYF	TGTGCCAGCAGTCCCGGGAGGGCGGGCGTAGAGACCCAGTACTTC
NA	TRBJ2-3	NA	TRBV15	CATSRDWGGAEVLTDTQYF	TGTGCCACCAGCAGAGATTGGGGCGGGGCCGAGGTACTCACAGATACGCAGTATTTT
TRBD1	TRBJ1-2	NA	TRBV19	CASSFLQGNGYTF	TGTGCCAGTAGTTTCCTACAGGGGAATGGCTACACCTTC
TRBD2	TRBJ2-5	once	TRBV27	CASSLSPGLAGGETQYF	TGTGCCAGCAGTTTATCCCCCGGACTAGCGGGAGGAGAGACCCAGTACTTC
TRBD1	TRBJ2-7	NA	TRBV10-3	CAISVGTGEYEQYF	TGTGCCATCAGTGTAGGGACAGGAGAATACGAGCAGTACTTC
NA	TRBJ2-1	NA	TRBV6-6	CASSYGSSEQFF	TGTGCCAGCAGTTACGGCTCTAGCGAGCAGTTCTTC
NA	TRBJ1-3	many	TRBV10-3	CAISEDPGKGSGNTIYF	TGTGCCATCAGTGAGGATCCAGGGAAGGGATCTGGAAACACCATATATTTT
NA	TRBJ2-7	NA	TRBV7-7	CASSLDSSYEQYF	TGTGCTAGCAGCCTTGACAGCTCCTACGAGCAGTACTTC
NA	TRBJ1-1	few	TRBV29-1	CSVEGGLNTEAFF	TGCAGCGTTGAGGGGGGATTGAACACTGAAGCTTTCTTT
TRBD1	TRBJ2-7	NA	TRBV24-1	CAANRAPTGDAYEQYF	TGTGCCGCCAATAGGGCCCCGACAGGGGATGCCTACGAGCAGTACTTC
NA	TRBJ1-5	NA	TRBV19	CASSIPFNQPQHF	TGTGCCAGTAGTATCCCGTTCAATCAGCCCCAGCATTTT
TRBD1	TRBJ2-7	NA	TRBV7-2	CASSSRDRGLPEQYF	TGTGCCAGCAGCTCCCGGGACAGGGGGCTGCCCGAGCAGTACTTC
NA	TRBJ2-7	NA	TRBV4-3	CASSQGQGAGNYEQYF	TGCGCCAGCAGCCAAGGACAAGGGGCAGGCAACTACGAGCAGTACTTC
NA	TRBJ1-5	NA	TRBV28	CASRDSYQPQHF	TGTGCCAGCAGGGACAGTTATCAGCCCCAGCATTTT
NA	TRBJ2-2	medium-sized	TRBV19	CASSIEDTGELFF	TGTGCCAGTAGTATCGAGGACACCGGGGAGCTGTTTTTT
TRBD1	TRBJ1-2	NA	TRBV5-6	CASAGQGANNYGYTF	TGTGCCAGCGCTGGACAGGGGGCAAATAACTATGGCTACACCTTC
TRBD2	TRBJ2-2	NA	TRBV29-1	CSVGGGRARGELFF	TGCAGCGTGGGTGGCGGGAGGGCCCGTGGGGAGCTGTTTTTT
TRBD2	TRBJ2-4	NA	TRBV3-1/TRBV3-2	CASSQDLAGGLKNIQYF	TGTGCCAGCAGCCAAGATTTGGCGGGAGGACTAAAAAACATTCAGTACTTC
NA	TRBJ2-7	NA	TRBV27	CASSFQASSVQYF	TGTGCCAGCAGTTTCCAGGCGTCGAGTGTGCAGTACTTC
TRBD2	TRBJ2-3	few	TRBV7-9	CASSHGGAGGSTDTQYF	TGTGCCAGCAGCCACGGGGGAGCGGGAGGGAGCACAGATACGCAGTATTTT
NA	TRBJ2-6	NA	TRBV28	CASSPPGTGANVLTF	TGTGCCAGCAGTCCCCCAGGGACTGGGGCCAACGTCCTGACTTTC
NA	TRBJ2-4	NA	TRBV14	CASSHIENIQYF	TGTGCCAGCAGCCACATTGAAAACATTCAGTACTTC
TRBD1	TRBJ2-2	NA	TRBV4-1	CASSHQTGSIGELFF	TGCGCCAGCAGCCATCAGACAGGGTCTATCGGGGAGCTGTTTTTT
NA	TRBJ2-1	NA	TRBV6-6	CASSFYRAANEQFF	TGTGCCAGCAGTTTTTACAGGGCTGCCAATGAGCAGTTCTTC
TRBD1	TRBJ1-2	NA	TRBV28	CASSPPGQGIYGYTF	TGTGCCAGCAGCCCCCCGGGACAGGGGATCTATGGCTACACCTTC
TRBD1	TRBJ2-4	once	TRBV7-8	CASSLRRTGGNIQYF	TGTGCCAGCAGCCTCCGTAGGACAGGGGGCAACATTCAGTACTTC
TRBD1	TRBJ2-6	few	TRBV7-8	CASSLVPDRAGANVLTF	TGTGCCAGCAGCTTAGTCCCGGACAGGGCCGGGGCCAACGTCCTGACTTTC
NA	TRBJ2-7	NA	TRBV15	CATSRDTRDYEQYF	TGTGCCACCAGCAGAGATACCAGGGACTACGAGCAGTACTTC
NA	TRBJ2-1	few	TRBV2	CASSDASKAAWGNEQFF	TGTGCCAGCAGTGACGCTAGCAAAGCAGCCTGGGGCAATGAGCAGTTCTTC
NA	TRBJ2-3	once	TRBV7-2	CASSLVATSSTDTQYF	TGTGCCAGCAGCTTGGTAGCGACCTCTAGCACAGATACGCAGTATTTT
TRBD1	TRBJ2-7	once	TRBV2	CASLRDRGVDEQYF	TGTGCCAGCCTGCGGGACAGGGGGGTGGACGAGCAGTACTTC
TRBD2	TRBJ2-1	NA	TRBV4-2	CASSLRTSGLYNEQFF	TGTGCCAGCAGCCTGCGGACTAGCGGATTATACAATGAGCAGTTCTTC
TRBD1	TRBJ1-5	few	TRBV2	CASSGGTGRSNQPQHF	TGTGCCAGCAGTGGGGGGACAGGGCGTAGCAATCAGCCCCAGCATTTT
NA	TRBJ2-7	NA	TRBV21-1	CASSKGRGLAVIYEQYF	TGTGCCAGCAGCAAAGGGAGGGGACTAGCGGTGATCTACGAGCAGTACTTC
TRBD2	TRBJ2-3	few	TRBV28	CASSSTLGLADSTDTQYF	TGTGCCAGCAGTTCCACATTGGGACTAGCGGACAGCACAGATACGCAGTATTTT
NA	TRBJ1-5	NA	TRBV7-2	CASSLVRTQPQHF	TGTGCCAGCAGCTTAGTCAGAACTCAGCCCCAGCATTTT
NA	TRBJ2-1	NA	TRBV11-2	CASSRDRSSYNEQFF	TGTGCCAGCAGCCGAGACCGGAGCTCCTACAATGAGCAGTTCTTC
NA	TRBJ1-3	few	TRBV7-2	CASSPLFGPGNTIYF	TGTGCCAGCAGCCCCCTATTTGGGCCAGGAAACACCATATATTTT
NA	TRBJ1-2	once	TRBV7-9	CASRGGRSYGYTF	TGTGCCAGCAGAGGAGGACGGTCCTATGGCTACACCTTC
NA	TRBJ1-2	NA	TRBV19	CASSIAAGEGGYTF	TGTGCCAGTAGTATTGCGGCCGGTGAAGGAGGCTACACCTTC
NA	TRBJ1-5	few	TRBV7-2	CASSLHSPGSNQPQHF	TGTGCCAGCAGCTTACATTCGCCAGGAAGCAATCAGCCCCAGCATTTT
TRBD2	TRBJ2-1	few	TRBV27	CASTSRTSGRAQFF	TGTGCCAGCACCTCTCGGACTAGCGGGAGGGCCCAGTTCTTC
TRBD2	TRBJ2-3	NA	TRBV5-6	CASSLDSGRASPSTDTQYF	TGTGCCAGCAGCTTGGATAGCGGGAGGGCCTCTCCCAGCACAGATACGCAGTATTTT
NA	TRBJ2-5	few	TRBV4-2	CASSQVVGSQETQYF	TGTGCCAGCAGCCAAGTAGTGGGGAGCCAAGAGACCCAGTACTTC